This T cell receptor beta chain derives from a study of T cell clones after liver transplantation. Study information: Tolerance: complete withdrawal held at least one year, liver enzymes staying within twice normal.

There are a few counts of this clone. Only in-frame clones appear in the TCRdb table, and some are missing; sequencing was by immunoSEQ multiplex PCR. The table lists under 55,000 clones, 70% to 90% of them singletons. Germline CDR1 reads SNHLY; CDR2 reads FYNNEI. V lost 10 bases to trimming and J lost 4 bases; unmatched junction nucleotides: 4. The CDR3 consists of 11 residues. Sequenced here: CD4+ T cells from blood, sampled 24 months after liver transplant. This sequence originates from a human patient who received a liver transplant. Some T cells may be the graft donor's. This chain links TRBV2 with TRBJ2-7; 7 bases align to TRBD1. The CDR3 protein is CATGQEYEQYF. The CDR3 bases are TGTGCCACCGGACAGGAATACGAGCAGTACTTC.